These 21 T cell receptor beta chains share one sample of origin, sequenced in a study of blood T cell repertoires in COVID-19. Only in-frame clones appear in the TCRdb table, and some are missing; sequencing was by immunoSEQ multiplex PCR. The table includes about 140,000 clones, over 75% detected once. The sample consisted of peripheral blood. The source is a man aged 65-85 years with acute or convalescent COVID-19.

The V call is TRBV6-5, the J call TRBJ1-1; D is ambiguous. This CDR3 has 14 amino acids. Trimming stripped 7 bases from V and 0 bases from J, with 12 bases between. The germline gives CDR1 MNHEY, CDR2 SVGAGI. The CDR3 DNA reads TGTGCCAGCACTTGGGCGGGGATGAACACTGAAGCTTTCTTT. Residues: CASTWAGMNTEAFF.

DNA of the CDR3: TGTGCCAGCAGCCGGGGGTTATCCGGCAGGCGACTTGACTATGGCTACACCTTC. This codes for CASSRGLSGRRLDYGYTF. V gene TRBV7-2 combines with J gene TRBJ1-2, with TRBD1 as a possible D gene (5 bases). Germline values: CDR1 SGHTA, CDR2 FQGNSA. V was trimmed by 5 bases and J by 3 bases, leaving 25 bases between them. CDR3 length: 18 amino acids.

This CDR3 is CASSLWGAEAFF. CDR3 DNA sequence: TGTGCCAGCAGTTTATGGGGGGCTGAAGCTTTCTTT. The V call is TRBV12-3 or TRBV12-4, the J call TRBJ1-1; maybe TRBD1 (5 bases). Between the trimmed V and J ends, which lost 2 bases and 6 bases, there was a span of 7 bases. The CDR3 sequence is 12 residues long.

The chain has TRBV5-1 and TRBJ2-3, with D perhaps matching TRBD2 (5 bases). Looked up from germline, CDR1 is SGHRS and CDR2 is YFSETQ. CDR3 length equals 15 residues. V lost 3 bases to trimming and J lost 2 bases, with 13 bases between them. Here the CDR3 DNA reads TGCGCCAGCAGCTCCCGAGCGGATTCCACAGATACGCAGTATTTT. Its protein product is CASSSRADSTDTQYF. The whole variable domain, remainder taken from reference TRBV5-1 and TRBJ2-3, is KAGVTQTPRYLIKTRGQQVTLSCSPISGHRSVSWYQQTPGQGLQFLFEYFSETQRNKGNFPGRFSGRQFSNSRSEMNVSTLELGDSALYLCASSSRADSTDTQYFGPGTRLTVL.

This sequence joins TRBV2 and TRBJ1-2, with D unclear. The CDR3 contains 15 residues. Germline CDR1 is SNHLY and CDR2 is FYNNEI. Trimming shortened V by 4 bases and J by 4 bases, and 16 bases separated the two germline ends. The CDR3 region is CASSGPFTGLYGYTF. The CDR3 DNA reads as TGTGCCAGCAGTGGGCCCTTTACGGGTCTCTATGGCTACACCTTC.

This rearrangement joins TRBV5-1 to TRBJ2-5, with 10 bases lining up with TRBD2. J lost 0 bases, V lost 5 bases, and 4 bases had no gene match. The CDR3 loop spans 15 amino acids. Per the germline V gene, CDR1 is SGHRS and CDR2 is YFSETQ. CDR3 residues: CASRPAGGYQETQYF. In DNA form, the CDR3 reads TGCGCCAGCAGGCCAGCGGGAGGGTACCAAGAGACCCAGTACTTC.

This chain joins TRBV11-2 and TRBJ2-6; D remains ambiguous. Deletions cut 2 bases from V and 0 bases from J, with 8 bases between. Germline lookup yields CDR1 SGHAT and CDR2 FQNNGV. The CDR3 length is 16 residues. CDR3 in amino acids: CASSLPVSSGANVLTF. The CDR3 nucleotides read TGTGCCAGCAGCTTACCAGTCAGCTCTGGGGCCAACGTCCTGACTTTC.

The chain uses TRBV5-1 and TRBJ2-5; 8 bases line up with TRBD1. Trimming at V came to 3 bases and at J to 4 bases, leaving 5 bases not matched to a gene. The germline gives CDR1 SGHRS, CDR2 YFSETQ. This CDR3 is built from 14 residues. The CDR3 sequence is CASSSGQGGETQYF. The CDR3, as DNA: TGCGCCAGCAGCTCCGGACAGGGCGGAGAGACCCAGTACTTC.

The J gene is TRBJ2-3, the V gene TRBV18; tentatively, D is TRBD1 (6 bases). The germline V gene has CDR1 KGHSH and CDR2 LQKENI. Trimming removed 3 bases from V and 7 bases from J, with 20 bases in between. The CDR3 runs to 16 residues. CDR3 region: CASSPQKLTGPNTQYF. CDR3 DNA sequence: TGTGCCAGCTCACCCCAAAAATTGACAGGCCCCAATACGCAGTATTTT.

The DNA of the CDR3 is TGTGCCAGCAGTTCGGGGACAGGCCAGAACACCATATATTTT. It yields the protein CASSSGTGQNTIYF. V is TRBV6-5 and J is TRBJ1-3; TRBD1 agrees at 8 bases. Losses at the gene ends were 4 bases for V and 7 bases for J; bases not matched to a gene: 6. Per germline, CDR1 MNHEY and CDR2 SVGAGI. There are 14 residues in the CDR3.

CDR3 loop: CASSIIAGVSYEQYF. CDR3 coding DNA: TGTGCCAGTAGTATTATAGCGGGAGTATCCTACGAGCAGTACTTC. The genes are TRBV19 and TRBJ2-7; 9 nucleotides align to TRBD2. Germline values: CDR1 LNHDA, CDR2 SQIVND (reference sequence). The CDR3 is made up of 15 amino acids. Trimming at V came to 3 bases and at J to 1 base, leaving 4 bases not matched to a gene.

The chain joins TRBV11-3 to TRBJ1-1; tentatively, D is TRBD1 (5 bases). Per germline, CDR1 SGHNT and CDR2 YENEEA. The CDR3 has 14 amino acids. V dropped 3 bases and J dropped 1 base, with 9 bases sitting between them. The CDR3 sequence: CASSFSGGNTEAFF. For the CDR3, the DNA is TGTGCCAGCAGCTTTTCCGGGGGGAACACTGAAGCTTTCTTT.

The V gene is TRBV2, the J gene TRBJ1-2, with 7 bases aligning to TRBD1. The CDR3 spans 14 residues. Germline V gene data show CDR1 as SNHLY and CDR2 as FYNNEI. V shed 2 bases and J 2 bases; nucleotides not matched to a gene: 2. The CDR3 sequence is CASSEWDRNYGYTF. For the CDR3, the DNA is TGTGCCAGCAGTGAATGGGACAGAAACTATGGCTACACCTTC.

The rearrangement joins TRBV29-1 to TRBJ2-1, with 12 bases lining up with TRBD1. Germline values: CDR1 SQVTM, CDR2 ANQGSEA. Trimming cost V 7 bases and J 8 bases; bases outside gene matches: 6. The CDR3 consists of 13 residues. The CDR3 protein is CSAEGQGAYEQFF. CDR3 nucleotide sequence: TGCAGCGCAGAGGGACAGGGGGCCTATGAGCAGTTCTTC.

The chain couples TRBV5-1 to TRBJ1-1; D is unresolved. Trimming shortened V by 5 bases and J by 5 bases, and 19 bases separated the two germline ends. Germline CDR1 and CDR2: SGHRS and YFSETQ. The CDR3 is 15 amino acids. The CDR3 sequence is CASRKDQSGGTEAFF. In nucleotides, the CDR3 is TGCGCCAGCAGGAAAGACCAAAGTGGAGGGACTGAAGCTTTCTTT.

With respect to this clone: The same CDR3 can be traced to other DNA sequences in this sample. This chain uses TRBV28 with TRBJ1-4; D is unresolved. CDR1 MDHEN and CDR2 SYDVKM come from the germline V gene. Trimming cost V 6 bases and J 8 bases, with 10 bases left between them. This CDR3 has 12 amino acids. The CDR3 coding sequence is TGTGCCAGCAGCCGGTTGCGGGAAAAACTGTTTTTT. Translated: CASSRLREKLFF.

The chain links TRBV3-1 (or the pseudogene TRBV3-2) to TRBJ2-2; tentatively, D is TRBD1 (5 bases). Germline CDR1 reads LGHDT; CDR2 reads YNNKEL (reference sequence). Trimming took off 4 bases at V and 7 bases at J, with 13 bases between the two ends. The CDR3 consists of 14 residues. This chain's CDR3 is CASSLGWQGGELFF. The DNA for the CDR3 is TGTGCCAGCAGCCTTGGCTGGCAGGGCGGGGAGCTGTTTTTT.

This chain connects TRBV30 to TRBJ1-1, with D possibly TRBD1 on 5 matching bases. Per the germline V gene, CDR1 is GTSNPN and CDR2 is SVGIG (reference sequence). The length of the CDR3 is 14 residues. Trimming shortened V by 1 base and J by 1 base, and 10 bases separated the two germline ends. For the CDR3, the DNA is TGTGCCTGGAGTGCCAATACAGGGAACACTGAAGCTTTCTTT. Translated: CAWSANTGNTEAFF. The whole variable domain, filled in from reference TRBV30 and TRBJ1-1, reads SQTIHQWPATLVQPVGSPLSLECTVEGTSNPNLYWYRQAAGRGLQLLFYSVGIGQISSEVPQNLSASRPQDRQFILSSKKLLLSDSGFYLCAWSANTGNTEAFFGQGTRLTVV.

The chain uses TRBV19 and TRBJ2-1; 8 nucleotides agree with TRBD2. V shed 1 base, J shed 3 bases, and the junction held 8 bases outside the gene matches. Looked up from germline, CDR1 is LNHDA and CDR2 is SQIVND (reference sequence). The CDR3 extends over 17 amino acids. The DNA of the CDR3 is TGTGCCAGTAGTATAGGCGCTGGGGGACTAGTCTACAATGAGCAGTTCTTC. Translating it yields CASSIGAGGLVYNEQFF.

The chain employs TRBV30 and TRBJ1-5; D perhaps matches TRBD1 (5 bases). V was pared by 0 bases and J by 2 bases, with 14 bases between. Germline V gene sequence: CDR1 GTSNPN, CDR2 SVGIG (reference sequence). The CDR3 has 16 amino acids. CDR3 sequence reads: CAWSVPGGVGNQPQHF. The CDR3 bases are TGTGCCTGGAGTGTCCCAGGAGGGGTAGGCAATCAGCCCCAGCATTTT.

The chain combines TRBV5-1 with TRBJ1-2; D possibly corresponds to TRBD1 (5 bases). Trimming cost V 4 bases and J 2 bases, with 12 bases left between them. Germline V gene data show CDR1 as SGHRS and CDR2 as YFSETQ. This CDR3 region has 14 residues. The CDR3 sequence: CASSRGGPNYGYTF. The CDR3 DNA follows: TGCGCCAGCAGCAGGGGAGGGCCAAACTATGGCTACACCTTC.